This T cell receptor beta chain stems from a study of T-cell reconstitution after alpha-beta-depleted transplantation in children. This clonotype was recorded at least ten times. For TCRbeta, the library was prepared with unique molecular identifiers. Using its own MiXCR run on the PCR reads, TCRdb lists one record per CDR3 protein. The sample includes roughly 590,000 distinct CDR3 sequences, about 15% of them seen just once. Trimming left V 0 bases short and J 4 bases short, with 18 bases between. The CDR3 length is 16 residues. The germline gives CDR1 DFQATT, CDR2 SNEGSKA (reference sequence). The sequence derives from a human donor who donated a stem cell graft to a child with acute myeloid leukemia. Sequenced material: PBMCs from the stem cell graft donor, taken from the stem cell graft. The chain combines TRBV20-1 with TRBJ1-2; a weak D match, TRBD1 (5 bases). The CDR3 here is CSARDGEGIGGYGYTF. The CDR3 DNA follows: TGCAGTGCTAGAGATGGGGAGGGGATCGGTGGCTATGGCTACACCTTC.